This note documents a single TCR beta chain sequence. The sample originates from a study of cytomegalovirus exposure and HLA in healthy donors. V trimming: 5 bases; J trimming: 5 bases; junction bases outside the gene matches: 15. The CDR3 covers 17 residues. In germline, CDR1 is GTSNPN, CDR2 SVGIG (reference sequence). 60 Vbeta and 13 Jbeta primers were used in PCR. This table comes from immunoSEQ multiplex PCR, and its TCRdb copy is limited to in-frame clones, with some not included. The profile covers approximately 61,000 clones, with more than 60% appearing a single time and roughly 47% taken by the ten largest.

This rearrangement joins TRBV30 to TRBJ2-2; TRBD1 matches 9 bases. This receptor was identified in a man aged 50-59 years in good health and CMV-seropositive. The sample was PBMCs. CDR3 region: CAWYHNHRGRGTGELFF. CDR3 DNA sequence: TGTGCCTGGTATCACAACCACAGGGGGCGAGGGACCGGGGAGCTGTTTTTT.